The entry below gives a single T cell receptor beta chain sequence along with its context. The antigen is not known. The repertoire was sequenced with immunoSEQ multiplex PCR; TCRdb's copy has only in-frame clones and lacks some. The sample yields 150,000 to 160,000 clones, approximately 90% seen once. The germline CDR1 and CDR2 sequences are SEHNR and FQNEAQ (reference sequence). The CDR3 is 11 amino acids. Trimming shortened V by 5 bases and J by 3 bases, and 2 bases separated the two germline ends. These data come from a study of T cell responses to AZD1222 COVID-19 vaccine. At the level of the study: Second-dose intervals of approximately 4 or approximately 12 weeks were pooled. Study-wide findings and caveats: White British people made up most donors, females outnumbered males, and clonal diversity was possibly underestimated. A rise in Spike-specific TCR breadth and depth followed two AZD1222 doses.

This chain uses TRBV7-9 with TRBJ1-3, with D hard to call. This material consisted of peripheral blood, taken on day 0 of AZD1222 vaccination. The clonotype comes from an adult in good health. In nucleotides, the CDR3 is TGTGCCAGCAGCCGTGGAAACACCATATATTTT. Its translation is CASSRGNTIYF.